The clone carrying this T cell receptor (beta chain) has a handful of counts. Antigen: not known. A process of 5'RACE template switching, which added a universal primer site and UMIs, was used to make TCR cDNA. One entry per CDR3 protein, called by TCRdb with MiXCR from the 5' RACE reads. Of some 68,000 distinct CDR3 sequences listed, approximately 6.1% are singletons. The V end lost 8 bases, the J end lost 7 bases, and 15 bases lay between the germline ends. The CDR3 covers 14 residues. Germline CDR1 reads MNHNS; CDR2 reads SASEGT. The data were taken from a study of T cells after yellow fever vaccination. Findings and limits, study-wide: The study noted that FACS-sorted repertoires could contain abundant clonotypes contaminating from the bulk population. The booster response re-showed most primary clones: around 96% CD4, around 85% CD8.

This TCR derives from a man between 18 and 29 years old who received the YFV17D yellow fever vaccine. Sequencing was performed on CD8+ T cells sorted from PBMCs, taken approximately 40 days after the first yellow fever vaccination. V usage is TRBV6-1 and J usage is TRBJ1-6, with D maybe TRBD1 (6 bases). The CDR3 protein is CASRGAQDNSPLHF. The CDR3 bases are TGTGCCAGCCGGGGGGCCCAGGACAATTCACCCCTCCACTTT.